This T cell receptor (beta chain) was recorded in a study of beta chain features in type 1 diabetes. Isolated RNA was reverse transcribed in full, so expressed TCRB transcripts were sequenced. TCRdb's copy holds only in-frame clones and misses some; the assay was immunoSEQ multiplex PCR. The sample holds approximately 160,000 clones; approximately 9.9% are singletons and the top ten take under 2.5%. CDR1 is KGHSH, CDR2 LQKENI, per germline. V was trimmed by 4 bases and J by 7 bases, leaving 14 bases between them. CDR3 size: 15 residues. Study-level findings and limits: It was among patients, rather than healthy donors, that naive, central memory and Treg TCRB repertoires appeared more similar. For Type 1 diabetes patients, all four CD4+ subsets carried TCRB CDR3s that were moderately but significantly shorter. In cDNA sequencing, cells with high TCR expression could be over-represented.

This clone was observed many times. Antigen specificity is unknown. The sequenced sample consisted of central memory CD4+ T cells from blood. This rearrangement joins TRBV18 to TRBJ1-6; possible D gene TRBD1, 5 bases. The TCR comes from a woman under 30 in good health. CDR3 DNA: TGTGCCAGCTCACTGGGCCCCCGGGGGAATTCACCCCTCCACTTT. Its translation: CASSLGPRGNSPLHF.